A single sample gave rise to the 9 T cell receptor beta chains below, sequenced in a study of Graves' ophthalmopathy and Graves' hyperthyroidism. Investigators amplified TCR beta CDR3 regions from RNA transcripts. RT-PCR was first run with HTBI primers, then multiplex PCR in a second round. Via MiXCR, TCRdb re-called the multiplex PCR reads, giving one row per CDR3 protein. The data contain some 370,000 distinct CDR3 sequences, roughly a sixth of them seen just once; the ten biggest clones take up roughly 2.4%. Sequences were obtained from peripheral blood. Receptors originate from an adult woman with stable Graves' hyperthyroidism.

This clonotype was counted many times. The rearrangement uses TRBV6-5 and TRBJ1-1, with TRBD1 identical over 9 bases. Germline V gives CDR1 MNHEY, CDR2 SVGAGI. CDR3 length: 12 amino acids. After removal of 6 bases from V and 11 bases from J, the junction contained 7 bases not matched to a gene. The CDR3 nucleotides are TGTGCCAGCAGCGTACAGGGGGCTGGCGCTTTCTTT. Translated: CASSVQGAGAFF.

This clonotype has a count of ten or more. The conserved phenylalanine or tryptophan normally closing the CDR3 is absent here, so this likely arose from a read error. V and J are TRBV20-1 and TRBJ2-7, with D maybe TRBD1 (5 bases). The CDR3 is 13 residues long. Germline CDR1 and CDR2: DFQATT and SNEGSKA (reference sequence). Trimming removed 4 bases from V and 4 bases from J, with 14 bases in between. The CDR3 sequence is CSATYGREYEQYL. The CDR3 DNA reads TGCAGTGCTACCTATGGCAGGGAATACGAGCAGTACCTC.

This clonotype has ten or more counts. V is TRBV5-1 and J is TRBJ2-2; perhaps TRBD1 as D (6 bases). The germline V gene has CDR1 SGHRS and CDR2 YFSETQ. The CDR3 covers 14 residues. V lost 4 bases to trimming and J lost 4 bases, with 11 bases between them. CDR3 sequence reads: CASSHTGSTGELFF. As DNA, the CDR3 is TGCGCCAGCAGCCACACAGGGAGCACCGGGGAGCTGTTTTTT.

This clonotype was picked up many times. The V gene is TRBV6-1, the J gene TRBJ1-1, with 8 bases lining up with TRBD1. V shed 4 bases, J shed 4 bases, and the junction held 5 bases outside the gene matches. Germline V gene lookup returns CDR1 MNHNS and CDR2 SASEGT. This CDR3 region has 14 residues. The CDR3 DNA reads TGTGCCAGCAGTGCCCAGGGGGCTGGCACTGAAGCTTTCTTT. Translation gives CASSAQGAGTEAFF.

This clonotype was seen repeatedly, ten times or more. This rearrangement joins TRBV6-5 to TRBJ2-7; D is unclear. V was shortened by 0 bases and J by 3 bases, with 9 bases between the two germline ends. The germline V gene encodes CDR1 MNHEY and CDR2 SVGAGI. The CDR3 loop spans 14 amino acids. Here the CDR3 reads CASSYSRVLYEQYF. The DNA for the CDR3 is TGTGCCAGCAGTTACTCACGGGTACTCTACGAGCAGTACTTC.

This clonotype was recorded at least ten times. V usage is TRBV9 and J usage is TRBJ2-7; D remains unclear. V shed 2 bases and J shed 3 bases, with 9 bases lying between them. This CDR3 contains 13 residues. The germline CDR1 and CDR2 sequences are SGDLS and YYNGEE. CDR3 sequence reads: CASSVHPGYEQYF. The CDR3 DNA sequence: TGTGCCAGCAGCGTTCACCCTGGCTACGAGCAGTACTTC. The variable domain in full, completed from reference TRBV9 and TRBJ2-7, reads DSGVTQTPKHLITATGQRVTLRCSPRSGDLSVYWYQQSLDQGLQFLIQYYNGEERAKGNILERFSAQQFPDLHSELNLSSLELGDSALYFCASSVHPGYEQYFGPGTRLTVT.

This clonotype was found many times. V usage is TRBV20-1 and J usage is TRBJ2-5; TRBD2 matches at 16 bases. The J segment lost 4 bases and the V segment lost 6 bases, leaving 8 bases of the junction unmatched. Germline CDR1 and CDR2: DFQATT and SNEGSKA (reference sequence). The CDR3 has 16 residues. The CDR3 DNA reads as TGCAGTGCAACACCGGGACTAGCGGGAGGGCCAGAGACCCAGTACTTC. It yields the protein CSATPGLAGGPETQYF.

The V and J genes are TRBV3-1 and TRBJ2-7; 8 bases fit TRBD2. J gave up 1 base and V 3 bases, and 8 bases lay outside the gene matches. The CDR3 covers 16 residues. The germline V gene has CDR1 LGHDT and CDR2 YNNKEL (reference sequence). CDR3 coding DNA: TGTGCCAGCAGCCATCCTAGCGGGTGGAATTCCTACGAGCAGTACTTC. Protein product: CASSHPSGWNSYEQYF.

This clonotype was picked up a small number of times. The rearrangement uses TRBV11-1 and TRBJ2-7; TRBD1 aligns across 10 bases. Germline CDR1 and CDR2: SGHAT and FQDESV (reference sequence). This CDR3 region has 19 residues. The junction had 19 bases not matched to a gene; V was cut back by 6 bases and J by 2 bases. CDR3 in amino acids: CASSLSHPGQGFLAYEQYF. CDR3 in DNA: TGTGCCAGCAGTTTATCCCACCCGGGACAGGGGTTTCTCGCCTACGAGCAGTACTTC. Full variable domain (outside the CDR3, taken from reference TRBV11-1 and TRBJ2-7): EAEVAQSPRYKITEKSQAVAFWCDPISGHATLYWYRQILGQGPELLVQFQDESVVDDSQLPKDRFSAERLKGVDSTLKIQPAELGDSAMYLCASSLSHPGQGFLAYEQYFGPGTRLTVT.